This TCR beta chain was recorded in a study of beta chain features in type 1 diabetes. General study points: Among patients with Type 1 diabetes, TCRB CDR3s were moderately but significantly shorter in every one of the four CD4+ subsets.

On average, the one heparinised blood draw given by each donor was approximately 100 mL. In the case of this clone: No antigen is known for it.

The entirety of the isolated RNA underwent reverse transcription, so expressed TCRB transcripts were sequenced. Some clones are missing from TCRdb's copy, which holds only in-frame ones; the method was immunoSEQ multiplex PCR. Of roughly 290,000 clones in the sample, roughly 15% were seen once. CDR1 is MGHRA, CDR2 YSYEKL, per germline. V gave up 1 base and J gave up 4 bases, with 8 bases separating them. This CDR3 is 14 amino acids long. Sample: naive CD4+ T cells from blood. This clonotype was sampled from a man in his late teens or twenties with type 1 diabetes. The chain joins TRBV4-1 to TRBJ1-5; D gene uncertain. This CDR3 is CASSQGHVNQPQHF. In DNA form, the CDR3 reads TGCGCCAGCAGCCAAGGACATGTGAATCAGCCCCAGCATTTT.